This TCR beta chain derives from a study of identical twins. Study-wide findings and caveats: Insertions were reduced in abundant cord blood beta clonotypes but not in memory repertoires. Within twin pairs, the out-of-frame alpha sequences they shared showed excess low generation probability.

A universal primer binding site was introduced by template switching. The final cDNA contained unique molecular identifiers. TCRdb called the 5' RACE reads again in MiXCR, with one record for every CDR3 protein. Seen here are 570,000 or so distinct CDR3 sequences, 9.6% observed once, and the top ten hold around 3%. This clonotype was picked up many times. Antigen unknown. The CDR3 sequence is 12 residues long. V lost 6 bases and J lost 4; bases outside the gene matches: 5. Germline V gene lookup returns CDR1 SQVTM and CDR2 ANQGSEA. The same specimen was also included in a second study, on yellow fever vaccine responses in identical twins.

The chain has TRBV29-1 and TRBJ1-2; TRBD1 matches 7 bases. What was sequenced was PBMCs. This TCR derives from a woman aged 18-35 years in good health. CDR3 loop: CSVETGTYGYTF. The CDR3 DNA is TGCAGCGTGGAGACAGGGACCTATGGCTACACCTTC.